Shown below are 12 T cell receptor beta chains from a single sample sequenced in a study of T cells in localized non-small cell lung cancer. The repertoire was sequenced with immunoSEQ multiplex PCR; TCRdb's copy has only in-frame clones and lacks some. Of 20,000 to 25,000 clones in the sample, around 90% were seen once. Source: peripheral blood, taken before any cancer treatment. These receptors were obtained from a male donor at least 60 years old with stage I lung adenocarcinoma.

The rearrangement links TRBV11-1 to TRBJ2-5, with D maybe TRBD2 (6 bases). V was cut by 8 bases and J by 4 bases, with 17 bases left in between. CDR1 is SGHAT, CDR2 FQDESV, per germline (reference sequence). The CDR3 sequence is 14 residues long. The CDR3 sequence is CASRRGLGGETQYF. The CDR3 bases are TGTGCCAGCCGAAGGGGTTTGGGGGGAGAGACCCAGTACTTC.

This clone was found once. This chain's CDR3 is CASSTSTQPQHF. The CDR3 nucleotides are TGCGCCAGCAGCACCAGTACACAGCCCCAGCATTTT. V and J are TRBV10-1 and TRBJ1-5; D unresolved. Germline CDR1 WNHNN, CDR2 SYGVQD (reference sequence). Trimming took 6 bases from V and 7 from J, leaving 10 bases between them. CDR3 size: 12 residues.

This chain joins TRBV5-4 and TRBJ2-3; 11 nucleotides agree with TRBD2. CDR1 and CDR2 from the germline V gene are SGHNT and YYREEE (reference sequence). There are 16 residues in the CDR3. The V segment lost 0 bases and the J segment 7 bases; nucleotides outside the gene matches: 7. The CDR3 is CASSLAGTSGGNTQYF. The CDR3, as DNA: TGTGCCAGCAGCTTGGCCGGGACTAGCGGCGGAAATACGCAGTATTTT.

The chain couples TRBV6-1 to TRBJ1-2; maybe TRBD1 (5 bases). Germline CDR1 is MNHNS and CDR2 is SASEGT. This CDR3 has 13 amino acids. With 5 bases removed from V and 6 bases from J, the gap between germline ends came to 13 bases. Here the CDR3 reads CASSSQGGDGYTF. The DNA for the CDR3 is TGTGCCAGCAGTTCCCAGGGCGGCGATGGCTACACCTTC.

This clone was recorded once. V usage is TRBV25-1 and J usage is TRBJ1-2, with a tentative D call TRBD1 (5 bases). V was trimmed by 3 bases and J by 0 bases, leaving 8 bases between them. Germline V gene lookup returns CDR1 MGHDK and CDR2 SYGVNS. This CDR3 spans 14 amino acids. As DNA, the CDR3 is TGTGCCAGCAGTGAGCAGGGCTCTAACTATGGCTACACCTTC. The encoded protein is CASSEQGSNYGYTF.

The chain links TRBV19 to TRBJ1-1, with a possible D match to TRBD1 (5 bases). Trimming cost V 6 bases and J 1 base, with 12 bases left between them. This CDR3 region has 14 residues. Germline CDR1 reads LNHDA; CDR2 reads SQIVND (reference sequence). CDR3 in DNA: TGTGCCAGTAGCCCTTCTGGGGCGAACACTGAAGCTTTCTTT. It yields the protein CASSPSGANTEAFF.

This chain connects TRBV29-1 to TRBJ2-3; D unclear. V dropped 7 bases and J dropped 2 bases, with 13 bases sitting between them. The CDR3 extends over 13 amino acids. Germline CDR1 is SQVTM and CDR2 is ANQGSEA. DNA for the CDR3: TGCAGCGCCTTAGGAGACAACACAGATACGCAGTATTTT. It yields the protein CSALGDNTDTQYF.

Here the CDR3 DNA reads TGTGCCAGCAGCCCTCGGACTAGCGGGGGCCCCGAGCAGTACTTC. Amino acid sequence: CASSPRTSGGPEQYF. The chain uses TRBV7-2 and TRBJ2-7; 13 nucleotides match TRBD2. From germline, CDR1 is SGHTA and CDR2 FQGNSA. The V segment lost 5 bases and the J segment 6 bases; nucleotides outside the gene matches: 7. This CDR3 region has 15 residues.

The chain is built from TRBV5-1 and TRBJ1-3, with D hard to call. This CDR3 contains 16 residues. The germline gives CDR1 SGHRS, CDR2 YFSETQ. Trimming cost V 4 bases and J 0 bases, with 14 bases left between them. The DNA for the CDR3 is TGCGCCAGCAGCCCTGAAGCGGGTTACTCTGGAAACACCATATATTTT. Translated: CASSPEAGYSGNTIYF.

The chain recombines TRBV28 with TRBJ1-5; perhaps TRBD1 as D (6 bases). Per the germline V gene, CDR1 is MDHEN and CDR2 is SYDVKM. This CDR3 spans 13 amino acids. V lost 7 bases and J 8 bases, leaving 15 bases between the germline ends. CDR3 amino acids: CASIDRSREPQHF. The CDR3 nucleotides read TGTGCCAGCATTGACAGGTCCCGGGAGCCCCAGCATTTT.

A word on this clone: At the DNA level, this CDR3 is encoded by other sequences in the same sample as well. The chain is built from TRBV5-4 and TRBJ2-1, with no clear D. The CDR3 consists of 11 residues. Trimming took off 2 bases at V and 10 bases at J, with 7 bases between the two ends. In germline, CDR1 is SGHNT, CDR2 YYREEE (reference sequence). CDR3 region: CASSFLGEQFF. The CDR3 bases are TGTGCCAGCAGCTTCCTCGGGGAGCAGTTCTTC.

This sequence joins TRBV7-2 and TRBJ2-1; unclear D gene. The germline gives CDR1 SGHTA, CDR2 FQGNSA. CDR3 length equals 18 residues. V lost 5 bases, J lost 4 bases, and 24 bases lay in between. CDR3 region: CASSLTRLTSKGYNEQFF. The CDR3 coding sequence is TGTGCCAGCAGCCTCACAAGGCTGACCTCGAAAGGATACAATGAGCAGTTCTTC. Variable domain in full (rest from reference TRBV7-2 and TRBJ2-1): GAGVSQSPSNKVTEKGKDVELRCDPISGHTALYWYRQSLGQGLEFLIYFQGNSAPDKSGLPSDRFSAERTGGSVSTLTIQRTQQEDSAVYLCASSLTRLTSKGYNEQFFGPGTRLTVL.